Detailed here is one T cell receptor (beta chain). Its antigen is not known. These data belong to a study of Graves' ophthalmopathy and Graves' hyperthyroidism. General study points: Ophthalmopathy progression predictions by the model showed 72.22% specificity and 70.59% sensitivity. Between ophthalmopathy and stable hyperthyroidism, a 13-signature model drew a separation with 87.88% sensitivity and approximately 79% specificity.

TCR beta CDR3 regions were amplified from RNA transcripts. HTBI-primed first-round RT-PCR preceded second-round multiplex PCR. MiXCR, applied by TCRdb to the multiplex PCR reads, yields one record per CDR3 protein. The table records some 400,000 distinct CDR3 sequences, roughly 18% of them present only once. Other autoimmune diseases, uncontrolled infections, pregnancy and lactation each led to patient exclusion. It was from about 9.1 ml of fresh peripheral blood that the PBMCs came. The germline CDR1 and CDR2 sequences are MNHNS and SASEGT. Trimming pared 6 bases from V and 1 base from J, leaving 9 bases between. CDR3 length equals 14 residues.

V is TRBV6-1 and J is TRBJ2-2, with D possibly matching TRBD2 (6 bases). The sample was peripheral blood. The source is a woman younger than 35 with Graves' ophthalmopathy. Here the CDR3 DNA reads TGTGCCAGCAGGATGGGGGGGAACACCGGGGAGCTGTTTTTT. It encodes CASRMGGNTGELFF.